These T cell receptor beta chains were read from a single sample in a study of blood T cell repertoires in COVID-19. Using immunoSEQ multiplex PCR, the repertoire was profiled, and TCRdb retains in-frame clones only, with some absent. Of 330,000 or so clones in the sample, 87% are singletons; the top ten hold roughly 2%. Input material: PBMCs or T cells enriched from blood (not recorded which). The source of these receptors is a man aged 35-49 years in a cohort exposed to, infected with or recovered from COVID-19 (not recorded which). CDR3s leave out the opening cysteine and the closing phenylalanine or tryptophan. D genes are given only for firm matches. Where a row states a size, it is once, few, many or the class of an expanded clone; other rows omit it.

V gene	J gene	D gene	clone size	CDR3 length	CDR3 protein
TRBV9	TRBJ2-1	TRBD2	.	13	ASSPRGTSANEQF
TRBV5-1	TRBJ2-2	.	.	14	ASSPTGTMNTGELF
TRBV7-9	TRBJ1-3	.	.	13	ASSGNGGPGNTIY
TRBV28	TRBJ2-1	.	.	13	ASRSYAGNYNEQF
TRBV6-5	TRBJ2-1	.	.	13	ASSLDSQSYNEQF
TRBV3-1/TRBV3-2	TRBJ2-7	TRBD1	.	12	ASSQSTGSYEQY
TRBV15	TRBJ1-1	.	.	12	ATSQVRENTEAF
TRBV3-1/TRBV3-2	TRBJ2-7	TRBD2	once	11	ASSQGLADGQY
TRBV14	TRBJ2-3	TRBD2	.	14	ASSQGREGGTDTQY
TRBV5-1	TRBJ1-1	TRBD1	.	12	ASKMTGDNTEAF
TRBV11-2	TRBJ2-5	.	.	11	ASSQTLQETQY
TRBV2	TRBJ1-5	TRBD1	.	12	ASSAGQGTQPQH
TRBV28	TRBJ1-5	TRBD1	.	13	ASSWGQSINQPQH
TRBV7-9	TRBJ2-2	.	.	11	ASSFRGTGELF
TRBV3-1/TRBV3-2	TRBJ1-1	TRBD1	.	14	ASSQGTGMSGTEAF
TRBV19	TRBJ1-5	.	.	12	ASRSGTLNQPQH
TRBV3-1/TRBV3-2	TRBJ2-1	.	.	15	ASSQGGGWSSYNEQF
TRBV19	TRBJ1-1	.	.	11	ASKGRVRGEAF
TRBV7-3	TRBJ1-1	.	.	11	ASSFQGRTEAF
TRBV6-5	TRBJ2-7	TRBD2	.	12	ASSPPSGSYEQY
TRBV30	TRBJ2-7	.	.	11	AWRRGPSGEQY
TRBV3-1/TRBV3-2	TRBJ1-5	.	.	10	ASSLSSQPQH
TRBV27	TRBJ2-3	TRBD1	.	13	ASSMDRGLVDTQY
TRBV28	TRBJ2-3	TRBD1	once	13	ASSLSPGQGGGQY
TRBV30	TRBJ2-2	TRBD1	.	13	AWSGQGVNTGELF
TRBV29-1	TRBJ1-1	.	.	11	SVEGRMNTEAF
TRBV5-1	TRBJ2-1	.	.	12	ASSLRERGNEQF
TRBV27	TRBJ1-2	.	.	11	ARDQDTDYGYT
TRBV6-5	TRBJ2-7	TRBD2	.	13	ASSLAGSSHYEQY
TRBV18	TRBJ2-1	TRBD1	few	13	ASSPGDSSYNEQF
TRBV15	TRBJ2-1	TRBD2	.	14	ATSSSSGRSYNEQF
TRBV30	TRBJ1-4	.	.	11	AWTPQFNEKLF
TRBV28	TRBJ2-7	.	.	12	ASSGLLGTYEQY
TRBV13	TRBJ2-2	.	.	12	ACSTPGVTGELF
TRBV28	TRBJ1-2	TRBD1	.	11	ASSYRGNYGYT
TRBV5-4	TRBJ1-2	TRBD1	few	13	ASSEVGQGNYGYT